Described below is a single T cell receptor beta chain sequence and its context. The data belong to a study of cytomegalovirus exposure and HLA in healthy donors. The PCR employed 60 Vbeta primers together with 13 Jbeta primers. The method was immunoSEQ multiplex PCR; TCRdb's version includes in-frame clones alone and lacks a portion of them. The sample records a few hundred thousand clones, approximately 90% being singletons. After removal of 1 base from V and 5 bases from J, the junction contained 7 bases not matched to a gene. The CDR3 extends over 16 amino acids. The germline gives CDR1 MNHNS, CDR2 SASEGT.

The V gene is TRBV6-1, the J gene TRBJ1-5; 8 bases fit TRBD1. This clonotype was sampled from a woman aged 18-30 years in good health and CMV-seronegative. Input material: PBMCs. The CDR3 spells CASSEVPRQGYQPQHF. CDR3 in DNA: TGTGCCAGCAGTGAAGTTCCCCGACAGGGGTATCAGCCCCAGCATTTT.